A selection of T cell receptor beta chains follows, all from one sample in a study of blood T cell repertoires in COVID-19. Produced via immunoSEQ multiplex PCR; TCRdb's table is partial and in-frame only. This table holds approximately 300,000 clones, 75% to 90% found once. The sequencing sample was made of PBMCs or T cells enriched from blood (not recorded which). These receptor sequences come from a man aged 55 to 70 who had recovered from COVID-19. CDR3s include the opening cysteine and the closing phenylalanine or tryptophan. Fields, in order: clone size, D gene, V gene, J gene, CDR3 protein, CDR3 DNA. The D gene is left open where the match is weak. Part of the rows lack a size; the others show once, few, many or a class for expanded clones.

abundance: -; d_gene: TRBD1; v_gene: TRBV28; j_gene: TRBJ1-1; CDR3aa: CASSSTGQGFSEAFF; CDR3nt: TGTGCCAGCAGTTCGACCGGACAGGGTTTCTCTGAAGCTTTCTTT
abundance: -; d_gene: -; v_gene: TRBV7-3; j_gene: TRBJ2-6; CDR3aa: CASSPNSGAGANVLTF; CDR3nt: TGTGCCAGCAGCCCCAATTCAGGGGCTGGGGCCAACGTCCTGACTTTC
abundance: -; d_gene: -; v_gene: TRBV5-1; j_gene: TRBJ2-3; CDR3aa: CASSLGSLSQSTDTQYF; CDR3nt: TGCGCCAGCAGCTTGGGTTCTCTGTCACAAAGCACAGATACGCAGTATTTT
abundance: -; d_gene: -; v_gene: TRBV5-1; j_gene: TRBJ1-1; CDR3aa: CASSAQATNTEAFF; CDR3nt: TGCGCCAGCAGCGCCCAGGCCACGAACACTGAAGCTTTCTTT
abundance: -; d_gene: -; v_gene: TRBV21-1; j_gene: TRBJ1-6; CDR3aa: CASSKGQVTPLHF; CDR3nt: TGTGCCAGCAGCAAGGGACAGGTTACACCCCTCCACTTT
abundance: -; d_gene: TRBD2; v_gene: TRBV5-4; j_gene: TRBJ2-5; CDR3aa: CASRPSTSASGETQYF; CDR3nt: TGTGCCAGCAGACCGTCTACTAGCGCGAGCGGGGAGACCCAGTACTTC
abundance: -; d_gene: TRBD1; v_gene: TRBV28; j_gene: TRBJ1-2; CDR3aa: CASSRTGGNYGYTF; CDR3nt: TGTGCCAGCAGTCGGACAGGGGGTAACTATGGCTACACCTTC
abundance: -; d_gene: -; v_gene: TRBV5-1; j_gene: TRBJ2-5; CDR3aa: CASSVSMGETQYF; CDR3nt: TGCGCCAGCAGCGTCTCTATGGGCGAGACCCAGTACTTC
abundance: once; d_gene: -; v_gene: TRBV9; j_gene: TRBJ1-1; CDR3aa: CASSATVGGASEAFF; CDR3nt: TGTGCCAGCAGCGCAACGGTGGGAGGGGCTTCTGAAGCTTTCTTT
abundance: -; d_gene: TRBD1; v_gene: TRBV24-1; j_gene: TRBJ1-2; CDR3aa: CATSDSQGGHGYTF; CDR3nt: TGTGCCACCAGTGATTCACAGGGGGGACATGGCTACACCTTC
abundance: once; d_gene: TRBD2; v_gene: TRBV5-1; j_gene: TRBJ2-7; CDR3aa: CASSLPSGQLYEQYF; CDR3nt: TGCGCCAGCAGCTTGCCTAGCGGGCAATTATACGAGCAGTACTTC
abundance: -; d_gene: TRBD2; v_gene: TRBV7-3; j_gene: TRBJ2-1; CDR3aa: CASSALAGVVDEQFF; CDR3nt: TGTGCCAGCAGCGCCCTAGCGGGAGTGGTGGATGAGCAGTTCTTC
abundance: once; d_gene: -; v_gene: TRBV19; j_gene: TRBJ2-3; CDR3aa: CASKKLGTDTQYF; CDR3nt: TGTGCCAGTAAAAAACTGGGCACAGATACGCAGTATTTT
abundance: -; d_gene: -; v_gene: TRBV29-1; j_gene: TRBJ2-5; CDR3aa: CSARPGETQYF; CDR3nt: TGCAGCGCGCGACCGGGTGAGACCCAGTACTTC
abundance: -; d_gene: TRBD1; v_gene: TRBV2; j_gene: TRBJ1-5; CDR3aa: CASSDTRGLSQPQHF; CDR3nt: TGTGCCAGCAGTGACACCAGGGGGTTGAGTCAGCCCCAGCATTTT